These 14 T cell receptor beta chains were sequenced from one sample in a study of T cells in Graves' hyperthyroidism and ophthalmopathy. RNA transcripts gave rise to amplified TCR beta CDR3 regions. TCR CDR3 regions were first amplified by RT-PCR with HTBI primers. TCRdb reprocessed the multiplex PCR reads via MiXCR and lists one record per CDR3 protein. The data show about 530,000 distinct CDR3 sequences, 17% seen once. Sequencing used blood. Receptor source: a woman aged 18-35 years with Graves' ophthalmopathy.

This clonotype was seen at least ten times. This chain uses TRBV30 with TRBJ2-1; 9 bases line up with TRBD1. CDR3 length equals 13 residues. Trimming cost V 2 bases and J 12 bases; bases outside gene matches: 8. Germline values: CDR1 GTSNPN, CDR2 SVGIG (reference sequence). The chain's CDR3 is CAWSLGQGLGQFF. In DNA, the CDR3 is TGTGCCTGGAGTCTTGGACAGGGGTTGGGGCAGTTCTTC.

This clonotype has at least ten counts. The rearrangement joins TRBV5-1 to TRBJ2-1; possibly TRBD1 for D (6 bases). This CDR3 contains 16 residues. The V and J ends lost 3 bases and 2 bases respectively, with 15 bases between them. The germline V gene encodes CDR1 SGHRS and CDR2 YFSETQ. CDR3 region: CASSSEHRVPYNEQFF. The DNA of the CDR3 is TGCGCCAGCAGCTCGGAGCACAGGGTACCCTACAATGAGCAGTTCTTC.

CDR3 region: CASTRLGYNEQFF. The CDR3 DNA reads TGTGCCAGCACTCGACTAGGGTATAATGAGCAGTTCTTC. This sequence joins TRBV27 and TRBJ2-1, with D possibly being TRBD2 (6 bases). This CDR3 has 13 residues. CDR1 is MNHEY, CDR2 SMNVEV, per germline (reference sequence). The V gene lost 7 bases and the J gene lost 7 bases, with 14 bases spanning the gap.

This clonotype appeared many times. This chain uses TRBV27 with TRBJ1-5; D not resolved. Per germline, CDR1 MNHEY and CDR2 SMNVEV (reference sequence). V was shortened by 1 base and J by 2 bases, with 12 bases between the two germline ends. The CDR3 spans 16 residues. CDR3 DNA sequence: TGTGCCAGCAGTTTATTCGCCACACCTCGCAATCAGCCCCAGCATTTT. Its translation is CASSLFATPRNQPQHF.

The J gene is TRBJ1-3, the V gene TRBV19; D remains unclear. Germline lookup yields CDR1 LNHDA and CDR2 SQIVND (reference sequence). This CDR3 spans 13 amino acids. V was pared by 9 bases and J by 2 bases, with 11 bases between. CDR3 bases: TGTGCCAGCGCCGGCAGCCCTGGAAACACCATATATTTT. Translated, it gives CASAGSPGNTIYF.

The chain has TRBV19 and TRBJ1-2; 9 bases match TRBD1. The CDR3 covers 15 residues. CDR1 and CDR2 (germline): LNHDA, SQIVND (reference sequence). Germline trimming cut 6 bases from V and 1 base from J; bases unmatched to any gene: 6. Here the CDR3 reads CASSETGGFNYGYTF. CDR3 nucleotides: TGTGCCAGTAGCGAAACAGGGGGCTTTAACTATGGCTACACCTTC.

This clonotype was counted ten times or more. This chain uses TRBV2 with TRBJ1-3, with D unresolved. CDR3 size: 16 residues. The V gene lost 2 bases and the J gene lost 0 bases, with 11 bases spanning the gap. Looked up from germline, CDR1 is SNHLY and CDR2 is FYNNEI. The DNA for the CDR3 is TGTGCCAGCAGTGAAAGGTGGGATCCCTCTGGAAACACCATATATTTT. This gives the protein CASSERWDPSGNTIYF.

J is TRBJ2-1 and V is TRBV11-2; 8 bases align to TRBD1. The CDR3 contains 15 residues. V was clipped by 5 bases and J by 0 bases; unmatched bases: 3. From germline, CDR1 is SGHAT and CDR2 FQNNGV. CDR3 amino acids: CASSPDRGSYNEQFF. In DNA, the CDR3 is TGTGCCAGCAGCCCAGACAGGGGCTCCTACAATGAGCAGTTCTTC.

Ten or more counts support this clonotype. The J gene is TRBJ2-7, the V gene TRBV6-1, with D perhaps TRBD2 (6 bases). The CDR3 runs 16 residues. Trimming left V 2 bases short and J 0 bases short, with 14 bases between. The V gene's germline CDR1 is MNHNS and CDR2 SASEGT. The CDR3 DNA is TGTGCCAGCAGTGAAATTCCGGGACTTTTCTCCTACGAGCAGTACTTC. As protein: CASSEIPGLFSYEQYF.

The chain links TRBV6-2 or TRBV6-3 to TRBJ1-2; maybe TRBD1 (5 bases). Germline assignment: CDR1 MNHEY and CDR2 SVGEGT. CDR3 size: 15 residues. The V end was cut by 6 bases, the J end by 7 bases, with 21 bases between. CDR3 coding DNA: TGTGCCAGCAGAACCAGGTGGGGCGTTCTATCTGGCTACACCTTC. Translation: CASRTRWGVLSGYTF.

This clonotype was picked up many times. This sequence joins TRBV3-1 and TRBJ2-3, with D hard to call. With 1 base removed from V and 0 bases from J, the gap between germline ends came to 8 bases. Per germline, CDR1 LGHDT and CDR2 YNNKEL (reference sequence). This CDR3 region has 15 residues. Written as DNA, the CDR3 is TGTGCCAGCAGCCAAGTCCACCTGAGCACAGATACGCAGTATTTT. Encoded protein: CASSQVHLSTDTQYF.

In this sample, this clonotype turned up many times. The V call is TRBV7-8, the J call TRBJ1-2; 10 bases align to TRBD1. The CDR3 runs 14 residues. V lost 4 bases to trimming and J lost 4 bases; unmatched junction nucleotides: 3. Germline CDR1 and CDR2: SGHVS and FQNEAQ. For the CDR3, the DNA is TGTGCCAGCAGCTCCGGGACAGGGGTCTATGGCTACACCTTC. The encoded protein is CASSSGTGVYGYTF.

The sample holds a few counts of this clonotype. The gene calls are TRBV7-3 and TRBJ2-5; 7 bases map to TRBD1. This CDR3 is 13 amino acids long. Germline V gene lookup returns CDR1 SGHTA and CDR2 FQGTGA. V was clipped by 4 bases and J by 4 bases; unmatched bases: 3. CDR3 protein: CASSYNRGETQYF. CDR3 DNA sequence: TGTGCCAGCAGCTATAACAGGGGAGAGACCCAGTACTTC.

The chain has TRBV28 and TRBJ2-5; 8 positions agree with TRBD1. CDR3 length equals 15 residues. Germline V CDR1 and CDR2: MDHEN, SYDVKM. V dropped 7 bases and J dropped 1; count of bases not matched to a gene: 8. In DNA form, the CDR3 reads TGTGCCAGCACCAAATCAGGGGGCCTCCAAGAGACCCAGTACTTC. It is translated as CASTKSGGLQETQYF.